This T cell receptor (beta chain) was found in a study of T cell responses to AZD1222 COVID-19 vaccine. Study-level findings and limits: Females outnumbered males among donors, who were mostly white British; clonal diversity was possibly underestimated. In all cases, repertoires were sampled only after the peak T cell response.

Libraries were prepared by immunoSEQ multiplex PCR; TCRdb keeps only in-frame clonotypes and omits some of them. Among approximately 150,000 clones listed, more than 75% were seen once. Second-dose intervals near 4 or 12 weeks were combined. Notes on this clone: Its specificity is not known.

Germline lookup yields CDR1 SNHLY and CDR2 FYNNEI. The CDR3 totals 17 residues. Trimming left V 7 bases short and J 0 bases short, with 19 bases between. This rearrangement joins TRBV2 to TRBJ1-5; possible D gene TRBD1, 6 bases. The material sequenced was peripheral blood, taken 28 days after the second AZD1222 dose. This TCR derives from an adult who received the AZD1222 COVID-19 vaccine. CDR3 nucleotides: TGTGCCAGCAAAAGGGGGGGGGCGCCTTATAGCAATCAGCCCCAGCATTTT. Encoded protein: CASKRGGAPYSNQPQHF.